This is a list of T cell receptor beta chains from one sample in a study of blood T cell repertoires in COVID-19. TCRdb's table, derived via immunoSEQ multiplex PCR, lists solely in-frame clones and lacks some. Of roughly 140,000 clones in the sample, just under 90% were seen once. Sequenced material: peripheral blood. The receptors were sampled from a woman aged 40 to 50 with acute or convalescent COVID-19. CDR3s leave out the opening cysteine and the closing phenylalanine or tryptophan. Fields, in order: V gene, J gene, CDR3 protein.

TRBV10-1	TRBJ2-7	ASRDPGTSGAYSLTYEQY
TRBV5-4	TRBJ1-4	ASSLDQTGTEKLF
TRBV4-1	TRBJ2-1	ASSQSSYGLNNEQF
TRBV7-2	TRBJ2-7	ASSPIGQGASEQY
TRBV6-2/TRBV6-3	TRBJ1-2	ASSYLDRAYGYT
TRBV30	TRBJ1-2	AWSRSQRGPLNYGYT
TRBV5-6	TRBJ1-3	ASSLGWGVSGNTIY
TRBV7-2	TRBJ1-4	ASSPRTGSNEKLF
TRBV7-3	TRBJ2-3	ASSLVGDTDTQY
TRBV7-9	TRBJ1-4	ASSFGGSPNEKLF
TRBV15	TRBJ1-2	ATSREWTLYGYT
TRBV29-1	TRBJ1-1	SVSEQGRGTEAF
TRBV7-2	TRBJ1-2	ASSFPGQGAVGGYT